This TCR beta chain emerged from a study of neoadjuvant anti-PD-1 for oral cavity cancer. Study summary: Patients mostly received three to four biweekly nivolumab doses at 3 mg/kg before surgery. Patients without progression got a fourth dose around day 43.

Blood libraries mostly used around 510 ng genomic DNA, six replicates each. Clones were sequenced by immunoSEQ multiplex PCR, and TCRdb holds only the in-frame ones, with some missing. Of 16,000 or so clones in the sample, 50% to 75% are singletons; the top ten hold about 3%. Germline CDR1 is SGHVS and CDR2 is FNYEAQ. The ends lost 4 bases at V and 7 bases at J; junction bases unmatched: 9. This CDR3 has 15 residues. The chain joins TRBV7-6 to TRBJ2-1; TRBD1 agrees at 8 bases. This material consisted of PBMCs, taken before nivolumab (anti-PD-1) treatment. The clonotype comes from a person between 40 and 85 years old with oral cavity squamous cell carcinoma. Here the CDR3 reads CASSSRTGNRNEQFF. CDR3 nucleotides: TGTGCCAGCAGCTCACGGACAGGGAATAGGAATGAGCAGTTCTTC.